These T cell receptor beta chains were read from a single sample in a study of blood T cell repertoires in COVID-19. The table came from immunoSEQ multiplex PCR; TCRdb's copy has only in-frame clones and leaves some out. The data contain 250,000 to 300,000 clones, just under 90% of them seen just once; the ten biggest clones take up less than 3.5%. The sample comprised PBMCs or T cells enriched from blood (not recorded which). The receptor set was obtained from a woman aged 45 to 65 who had been exposed to COVID-19. The conserved cysteine and the conserved F or W are not part of the CDR3 here.

j_call,v_call,cdr3_aa
TRBJ2-3,TRBV27,ASSLVAGILDTQY
TRBJ2-5,TRBV5-1,ASSLASGGAVGETQY
TRBJ2-7,TRBV11-2,ASSYRQSQNEQY
TRBJ2-5,TRBV5-5,ASSSSGQGNGETQY
TRBJ1-2,TRBV18,ASSPETGINYGYT
TRBJ1-6,TRBV3-1/TRBV3-2,ASSQGGGALH
TRBJ1-4,TRBV30,ACGLIRGTNEKLF
TRBJ1-6,TRBV5-1,ASSLSGVRYNSPLH
TRBJ2-2,TRBV15,ATSRDRGTHTGELF
TRBJ1-1,TRBV7-6,AIGGGGQGHTEAF
TRBJ1-5,TRBV7-8,ASSLAWETRAGGRSNQPQH
TRBJ1-6,TRBV13,ASTLGGSGNSPLH
TRBJ2-1,TRBV11-2,ASSLELAGNNEQF
TRBJ1-2,TRBV6-5,ASSYGATANYGYT
TRBJ1-2,TRBV19,ASRETGTGHNYGYT
TRBJ1-4,TRBV6-5,ASSKTQGANEKLF
TRBJ2-5,TRBV7-7,ASSDGTGWQETQY
TRBJ2-3,TRBV4-2,ASSQEPPGTSLDTQY
TRBJ1-1,TRBV5-1,ASSLSLGLNTEAF
TRBJ1-6,TRBV2,ASSAPGVVEDSPLH
TRBJ2-1,TRBV14,ASSLRSSVPYNEQF
TRBJ1-2,TRBV7-2,ASSFGREAHGYT
TRBJ1-5,TRBV29-1,SAKTGGNNQPQH
TRBJ2-2,TRBV6-2/TRBV6-3,ASSYYPTGSELF
TRBJ2-2,TRBV6-5,ASKRGQINTGELF
TRBJ2-2,TRBV5-1,ASSPGTTNTGELF
TRBJ1-1,TRBV29-1,SVEGGTGFYTEAF
TRBJ1-5,TRBV27,ASSSDRGYQPQH
TRBJ1-2,TRBV5-6,ASSIGQVYGYT
TRBJ1-4,TRBV4-2,ASSQAQGGNEKLF
TRBJ1-1,TRBV5-1,ASSLAMAGYTEAF
TRBJ2-3,TRBV28,ASSPWVQGVGTDTQY
TRBJ2-2,TRBV2,ASSTLAGGKNTGELF
TRBJ2-7,TRBV19,ASSGGTGGYEQY
TRBJ1-5,TRBV28,ASSLTGGNQPQH
TRBJ2-5,TRBV27,ASSDSDRAQETQY
TRBJ2-3,TRBV6-5,ASRARGTDTQY
TRBJ1-2,TRBV18,ASSPLGQTNYGYT
TRBJ1-5,TRBV2,ASSRTGVNQPQH
TRBJ1-1,TRBV27,ASSHRGAWGIHTEAF